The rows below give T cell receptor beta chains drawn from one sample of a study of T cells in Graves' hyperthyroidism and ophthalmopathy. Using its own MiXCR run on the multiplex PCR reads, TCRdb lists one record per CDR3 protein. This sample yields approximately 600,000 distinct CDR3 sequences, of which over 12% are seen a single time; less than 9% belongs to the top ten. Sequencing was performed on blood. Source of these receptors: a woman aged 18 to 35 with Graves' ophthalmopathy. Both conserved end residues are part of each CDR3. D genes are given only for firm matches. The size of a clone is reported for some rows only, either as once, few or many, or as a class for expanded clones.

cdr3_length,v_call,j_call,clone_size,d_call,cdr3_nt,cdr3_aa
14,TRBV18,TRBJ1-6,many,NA,TGTGCCAGCTCACCCCCGGACAGCTATTCACCCCTCCACTTT,CASSPPDSYSPLHF
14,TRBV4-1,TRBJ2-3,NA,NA,TGCGCCAGCAGCCAAACCCTAAGCACAGATACGCAGTATTTT,CASSQTLSTDTQYF
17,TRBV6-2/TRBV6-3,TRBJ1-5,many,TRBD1,TGTGCCAGCAGTTACTCGAGCGTGACAGGGTACAATCAGCCCCAGCATTTT,CASSYSSVTGYNQPQHF
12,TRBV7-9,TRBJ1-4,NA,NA,TGTGCCAGCAGCTCCCGTCGAGAAAAACTGTTTTTT,CASSSRREKLFF
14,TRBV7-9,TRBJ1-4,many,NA,TGTGCCAGCACCTCTACGCCAGGGAGCGAAAAACTGTTTTTT,CASTSTPGSEKLFF
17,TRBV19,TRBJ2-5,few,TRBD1,TGTGCCAGTAGGGCTAAAGGGCCGGGACAGGGGTACGATAACCAGTACTTC,CASRAKGPGQGYDNQYF
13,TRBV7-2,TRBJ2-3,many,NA,TGTGCCAGCAGATCCGGAGGGGCAGATACGCAGTATTTT,CASRSGGADTQYF
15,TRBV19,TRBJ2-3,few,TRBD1,TGTGCCAGTAGACTCACAGGGGATTGGCCAGATACGCAGTATTTT,CASRLTGDWPDTQYF
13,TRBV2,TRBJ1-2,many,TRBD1,TGTGCCAGCAGTGGAGAGACAGGGCATGGCTACACCTTC,CASSGETGHGYTF
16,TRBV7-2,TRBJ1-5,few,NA,TGTGCCAGCAGCCCACTGGAAGGCCGGGGGGATCAGCCCCAGCATTTT,CASSPLEGRGDQPQHF
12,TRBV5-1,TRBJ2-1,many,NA,TGCGCCAGCAGCTTGACGGAACTGGAGCAGTTCTTC,CASSLTELEQFF
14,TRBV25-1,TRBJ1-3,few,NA,TGTGCCAGCAGTGAATCCGGCTCTGGAAACACCATATATTTT,CASSESGSGNTIYF
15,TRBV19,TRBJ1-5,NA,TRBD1,TGTGCCAGTAGTCCGGGACAGGGGGTCCGGCAGCCCCAGCATTTT,CASSPGQGVRQPQHF
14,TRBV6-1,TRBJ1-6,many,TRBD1,TGTGCCAGCAGTGCGGACAGGGGCGATTCACCCCTCCACTTT,CASSADRGDSPLHF
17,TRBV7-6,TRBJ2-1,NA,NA,TGTGCCAGCAGCTTAGATGGTGGGCTAGCAAAATACAATGAGCAGTTCTTC,CASSLDGGLAKYNEQFF
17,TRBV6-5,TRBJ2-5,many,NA,TGTGCCAGCAGTTACTCGAATCGGCGGCTCCCGCAAGAGACCCAGTACTTC,CASSYSNRRLPQETQYF
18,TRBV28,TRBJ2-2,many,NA,TGTGCCAGCAGTTTAGCGAGGCGGGATACACCGAACACCGGGGAGCTGTTTTTT,CASSLARRDTPNTGELFF
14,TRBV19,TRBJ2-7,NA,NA,TGTGCCAGTAGTATTGAGGGTAGCTCCTACGAGCAGTACTTC,CASSIEGSSYEQYF
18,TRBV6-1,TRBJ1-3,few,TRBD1,TGTGCCAGCAGGGCTGGACAGGGAAGAGGATGGGCTGGAAACACCATATATTTT,CASRAGQGRGWAGNTIYF
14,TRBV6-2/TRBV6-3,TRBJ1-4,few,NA,TGTGCCAGCAGTTACTCGAGGGTGATTGAAAAACTGTTTTTT,CASSYSRVIEKLFF
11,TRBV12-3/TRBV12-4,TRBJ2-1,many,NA,TGTGCCAGCGGCGGGCGGTACGAGCAGTTCTTC,CASGGRYEQFF
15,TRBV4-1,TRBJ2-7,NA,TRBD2,TGCGCCAGCAGCCAAGTCGTAGCGGGGGACTACGAGCAGTACTTC,CASSQVVAGDYEQYF
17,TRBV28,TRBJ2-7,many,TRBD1,TGTGCCAGCAGTTTTCCCAGGGACAGGGGGCCCTCCTACGAGCAGTACTTC,CASSFPRDRGPSYEQYF
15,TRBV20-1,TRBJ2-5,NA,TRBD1,TGCAGTGCTAGTGATGGACAGGGGGGCAAAGAGACCCAGTACTTC,CSASDGQGGKETQYF
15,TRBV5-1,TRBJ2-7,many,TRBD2,TGCGCCAGCCGAAAGGCGGGGGTTGAGGGATACGAGCAGTACTTC,CASRKAGVEGYEQYF